The sequence of this TCR beta chain was determined in a study of shared clonotypes between healthy human individuals. Study results and limitations: Among four donors, approximately 5% of naive CD4 clonotypes were found in common.

Profiled with immunoSEQ multiplex PCR; TCRdb holds only in-frame clones, not every one. Seen here are about 980,000 clones, 70% to 85% observed once, and the top ten hold approximately 1.5%. Comments on this clone: Its antigen is currently unknown.

This CDR3 has 14 residues. V shed 4 bases and J shed 2 bases, with 13 bases lying between them. The V gene's germline CDR1 is SGHRS and CDR2 YFSETQ. The source is a man younger than 35 in good health. The J gene is TRBJ2-7, the V gene TRBV5-1, with a tentative D call TRBD1 (5 bases). Sequencing used memory CD4+ T cells sorted from blood. Indicated subset: CD45RA-negative fraction. The chain's CDR3 is CASSPDTYPYEQYF. The CDR3 DNA follows: TGCGCCAGCAGCCCGGACACTTATCCCTACGAGCAGTACTTC.